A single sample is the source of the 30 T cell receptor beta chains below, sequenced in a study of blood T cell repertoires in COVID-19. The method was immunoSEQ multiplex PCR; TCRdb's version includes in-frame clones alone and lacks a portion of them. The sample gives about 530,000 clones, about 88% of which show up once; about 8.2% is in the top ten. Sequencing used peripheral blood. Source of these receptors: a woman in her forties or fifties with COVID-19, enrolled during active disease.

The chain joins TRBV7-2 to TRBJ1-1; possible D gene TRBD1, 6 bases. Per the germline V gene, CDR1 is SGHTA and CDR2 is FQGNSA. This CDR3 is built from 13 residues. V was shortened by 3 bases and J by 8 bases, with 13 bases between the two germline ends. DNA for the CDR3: TGTGCCAGCAGCTTCTTACCACAGGGAGAAGCTTTCTTT. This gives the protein CASSFLPQGEAFF.

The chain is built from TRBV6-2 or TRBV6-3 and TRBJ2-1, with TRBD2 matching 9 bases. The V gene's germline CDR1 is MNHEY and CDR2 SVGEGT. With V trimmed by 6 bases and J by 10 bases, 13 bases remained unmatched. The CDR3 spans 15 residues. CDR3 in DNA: TGTGCCAGCAGCCCCGGGACTAGCAGACGCCAGGAGCAGTTCTTC. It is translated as CASSPGTSRRQEQFF.

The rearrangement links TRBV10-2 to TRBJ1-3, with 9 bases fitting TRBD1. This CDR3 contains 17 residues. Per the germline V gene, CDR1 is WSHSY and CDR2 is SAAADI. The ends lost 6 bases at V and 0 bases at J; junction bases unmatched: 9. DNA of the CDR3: TGCGCCAGCAGGAGCTCCGGGACAGGGTTCTCTGGAAACACCATATATTTT. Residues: CASRSSGTGFSGNTIYF.

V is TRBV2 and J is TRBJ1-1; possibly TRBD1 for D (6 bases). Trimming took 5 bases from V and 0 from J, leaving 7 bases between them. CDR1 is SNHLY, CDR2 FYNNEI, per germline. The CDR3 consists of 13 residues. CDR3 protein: CASSNRVNTEAFF. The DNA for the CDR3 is TGTGCCAGCAGTAACAGGGTGAACACTGAAGCTTTCTTT.

The CDR3 is CASSQQGKVNTEAFF. In nucleotides, the CDR3 is TGTGCCAGCTCACAACAGGGAAAGGTGAACACTGAAGCTTTCTTT. The chain employs TRBV18 and TRBJ1-1, with D possibly TRBD1 on 6 matching bases. Deletions cut 4 bases from V and 0 bases from J, with 12 bases between. Germline loops: CDR1 KGHSH, CDR2 LQKENI. The CDR3 runs to 15 residues. The full variable domain, with the rest looked up from reference TRBV18 and TRBJ1-1, is NAGVMQNPRHLVRRRGQEARLRCSPMKGHSHVYWYRQLPEEGLKFMVYLQKENIIDESGMPKERFSAEFPKEGPSILRIQQVVRGDSAAYFCASSQQGKVNTEAFFGQGTRLTVV.

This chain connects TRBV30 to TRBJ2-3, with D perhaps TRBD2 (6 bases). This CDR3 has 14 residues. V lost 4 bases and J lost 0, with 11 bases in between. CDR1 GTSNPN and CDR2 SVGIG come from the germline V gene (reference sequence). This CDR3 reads CAWTRLGSTDTQYF. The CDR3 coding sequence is TGTGCCTGGACACGACTAGGTAGCACAGATACGCAGTATTTT.

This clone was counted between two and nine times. CDR3 bases: TGTGCCAGCAGCTCGAGTACTCAGGAAGAACGGAAAACTGAAGCTTTCTTT. This codes for CASSSSTQEERKTEAFF. V and J are TRBV5-6 and TRBJ1-1; D is undetermined. Germline V gene lookup returns CDR1 SGHDT and CDR2 YYEEEE. The length of the CDR3 is 17 residues. V was pared by 3 bases and J by 5 bases, with 23 bases between.

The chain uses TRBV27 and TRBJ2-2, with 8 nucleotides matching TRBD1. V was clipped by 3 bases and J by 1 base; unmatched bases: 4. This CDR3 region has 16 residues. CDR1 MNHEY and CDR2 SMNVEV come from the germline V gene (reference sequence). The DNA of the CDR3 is TGTGCCAGCAGTTTCATGGGGACAGGGAACACCGGGGAGCTGTTTTTT. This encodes CASSFMGTGNTGELFF.

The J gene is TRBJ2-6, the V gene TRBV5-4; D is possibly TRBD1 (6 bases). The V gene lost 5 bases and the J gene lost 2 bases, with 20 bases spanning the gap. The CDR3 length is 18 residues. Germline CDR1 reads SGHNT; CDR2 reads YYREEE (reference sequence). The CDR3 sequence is CASSDRKGMLAGANVLTF. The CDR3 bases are TGTGCCAGCAGTGACAGGAAAGGGATGCTTGCTGGGGCCAACGTCCTGACTTTC.

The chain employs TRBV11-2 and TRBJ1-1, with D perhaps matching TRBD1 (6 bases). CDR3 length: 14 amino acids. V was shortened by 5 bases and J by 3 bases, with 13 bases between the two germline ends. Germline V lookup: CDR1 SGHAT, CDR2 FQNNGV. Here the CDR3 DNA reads TGTGCCAGCAGCACTCTGTACAGGGACACTGAAGCTTTCTTT. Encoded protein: CASSTLYRDTEAFF. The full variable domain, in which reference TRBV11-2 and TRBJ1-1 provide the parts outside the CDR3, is EAGVAQSPRYKIIEKRQSVAFWCNPISGHATLYWYQQILGQGPKLLIQFQNNGVVDDSQLPKDRFSAERLKGVDSTLKIQPAKLEDSAVYLCASSTLYRDTEAFFGQGTRLTVV.

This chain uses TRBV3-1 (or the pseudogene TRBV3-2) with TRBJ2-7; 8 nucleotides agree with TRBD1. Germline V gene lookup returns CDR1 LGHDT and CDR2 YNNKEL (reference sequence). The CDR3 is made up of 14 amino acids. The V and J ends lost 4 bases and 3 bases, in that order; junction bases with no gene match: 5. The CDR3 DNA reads TGTGCCAGCAGCCGAGGCGGGACAGGCTACGAGCAGTACTTC. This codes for CASSRGGTGYEQYF.

Written as DNA, the CDR3 is TGTGCCAGCAGTTTTTCGGGAAACACCATATATTTT. Translating it yields CASSFSGNTIYF. The chain has TRBV28 and TRBJ1-3; D remains ambiguous. Germline loops: CDR1 MDHEN, CDR2 SYDVKM. The CDR3 extends over 12 amino acids. Trimming left V 3 bases short and J 4 bases short, with 4 bases between.

The CDR3 sequence: CASSVGGTPGEQFF. In nucleotides, the CDR3 is TGTGCCAGCAGCGTAGGCGGGACCCCTGGTGAGCAGTTCTTC. The chain uses TRBV9 and TRBJ2-1; a weak D match, TRBD2 (6 bases). Per the germline V gene, CDR1 is SGDLS and CDR2 is YYNGEE. The CDR3 consists of 14 residues. Trimming removed 0 bases from V and 9 bases from J, with 13 bases in between.

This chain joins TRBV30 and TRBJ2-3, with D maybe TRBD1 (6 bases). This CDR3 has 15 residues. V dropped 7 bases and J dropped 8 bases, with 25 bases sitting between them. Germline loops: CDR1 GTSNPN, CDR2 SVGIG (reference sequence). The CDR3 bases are TGTGCCTACCAACCAGGGGATCTGCTTTCGGGTACGCAGTATTTT. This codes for CAYQPGDLLSGTQYF.

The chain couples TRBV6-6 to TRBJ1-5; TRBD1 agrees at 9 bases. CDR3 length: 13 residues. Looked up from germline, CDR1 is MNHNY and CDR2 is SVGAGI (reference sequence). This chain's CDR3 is CAIGTGLDQPQHF. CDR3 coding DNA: TGTGCTATAGGGACAGGGTTGGATCAGCCCCAGCATTTT.

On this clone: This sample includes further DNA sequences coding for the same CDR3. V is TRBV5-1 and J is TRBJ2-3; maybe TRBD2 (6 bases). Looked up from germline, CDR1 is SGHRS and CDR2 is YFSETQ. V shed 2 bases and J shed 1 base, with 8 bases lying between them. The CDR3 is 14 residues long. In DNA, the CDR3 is TGCGCCAGCAGCTTCGGAGGGGGCACAGATACGCAGTATTTT. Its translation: CASSFGGGTDTQYF.

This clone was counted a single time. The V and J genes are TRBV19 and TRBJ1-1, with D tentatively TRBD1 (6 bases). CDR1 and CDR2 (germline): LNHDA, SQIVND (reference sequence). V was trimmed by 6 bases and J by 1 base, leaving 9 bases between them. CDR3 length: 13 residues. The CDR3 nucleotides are TGTGCCAGTAGCAGGACAGAGAACACTGAAGCTTTCTTT. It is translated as CASSRTENTEAFF.

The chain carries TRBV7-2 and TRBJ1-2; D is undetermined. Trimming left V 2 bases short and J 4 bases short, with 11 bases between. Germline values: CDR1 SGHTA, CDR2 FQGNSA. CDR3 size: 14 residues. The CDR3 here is CASSLSGLVYGYTF. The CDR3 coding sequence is TGTGCCAGCAGCTTAAGCGGGTTAGTCTATGGCTACACCTTC.

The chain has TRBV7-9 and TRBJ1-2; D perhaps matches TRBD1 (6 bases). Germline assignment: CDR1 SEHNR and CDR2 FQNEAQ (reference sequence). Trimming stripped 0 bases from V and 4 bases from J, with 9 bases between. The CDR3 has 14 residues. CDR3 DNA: TGTGCCAGCAGCTTAGCGGTGACAGGCTATGGCTACACCTTC. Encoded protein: CASSLAVTGYGYTF.

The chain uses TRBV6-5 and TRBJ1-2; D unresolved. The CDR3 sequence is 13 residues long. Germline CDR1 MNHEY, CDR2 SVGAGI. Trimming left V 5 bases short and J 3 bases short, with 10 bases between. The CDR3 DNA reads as TGTGCCAGCAGTACCCTAGACGACTATGGCTACACCTTC. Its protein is CASSTLDDYGYTF.

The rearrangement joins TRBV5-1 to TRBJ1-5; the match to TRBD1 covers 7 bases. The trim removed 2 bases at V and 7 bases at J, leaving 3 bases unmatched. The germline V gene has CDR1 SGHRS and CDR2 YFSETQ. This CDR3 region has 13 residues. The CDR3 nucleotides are TGCGCCAGCAGCTTCCGACAGGGCCAGCCCCAGCATTTT. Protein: CASSFRQGQPQHF.

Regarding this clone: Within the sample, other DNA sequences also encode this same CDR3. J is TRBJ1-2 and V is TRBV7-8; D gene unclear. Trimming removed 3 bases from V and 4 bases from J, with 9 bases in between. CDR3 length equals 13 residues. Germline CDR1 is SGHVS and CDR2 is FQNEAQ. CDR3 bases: TGTGCCAGCAGCTTGGGGAGCGGCTATGGCTACACCTTC. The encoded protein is CASSLGSGYGYTF.

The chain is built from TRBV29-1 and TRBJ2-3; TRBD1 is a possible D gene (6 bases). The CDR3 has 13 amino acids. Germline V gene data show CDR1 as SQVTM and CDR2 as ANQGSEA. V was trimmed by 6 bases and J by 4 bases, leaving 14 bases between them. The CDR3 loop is CSVYIQGADTQYF. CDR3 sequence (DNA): TGCAGCGTGTATATACAGGGAGCAGATACGCAGTATTTT.

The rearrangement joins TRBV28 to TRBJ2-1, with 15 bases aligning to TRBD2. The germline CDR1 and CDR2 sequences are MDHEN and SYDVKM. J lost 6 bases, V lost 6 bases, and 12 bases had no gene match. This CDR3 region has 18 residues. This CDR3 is CASRPGLAGGLSFNEQFF. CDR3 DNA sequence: TGTGCCAGCAGACCGGGACTAGCGGGGGGACTGTCTTTCAATGAGCAGTTCTTC.

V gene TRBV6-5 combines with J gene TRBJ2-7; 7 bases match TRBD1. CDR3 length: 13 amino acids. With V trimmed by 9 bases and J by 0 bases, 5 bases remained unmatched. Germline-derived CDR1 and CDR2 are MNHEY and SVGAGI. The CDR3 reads CASKDRSSYEQYF. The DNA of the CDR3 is TGTGCCAGTAAGGACAGGAGCTCCTACGAGCAGTACTTC.

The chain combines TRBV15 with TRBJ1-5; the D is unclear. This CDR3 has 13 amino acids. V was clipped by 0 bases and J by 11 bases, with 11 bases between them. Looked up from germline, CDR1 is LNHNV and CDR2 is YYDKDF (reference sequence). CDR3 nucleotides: TGTGCCACCAGCAGAGAGGGAGGGTTGGCCCAGCATTTT. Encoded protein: CATSREGGLAQHF.

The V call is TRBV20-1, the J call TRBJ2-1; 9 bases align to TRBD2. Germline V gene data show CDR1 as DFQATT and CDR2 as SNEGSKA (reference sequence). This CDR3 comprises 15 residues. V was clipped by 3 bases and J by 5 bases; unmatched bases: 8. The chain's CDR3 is CSASPSGGYNNEQFF. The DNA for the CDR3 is TGCAGTGCTAGTCCCAGCGGGGGGTACAACAATGAGCAGTTCTTC.

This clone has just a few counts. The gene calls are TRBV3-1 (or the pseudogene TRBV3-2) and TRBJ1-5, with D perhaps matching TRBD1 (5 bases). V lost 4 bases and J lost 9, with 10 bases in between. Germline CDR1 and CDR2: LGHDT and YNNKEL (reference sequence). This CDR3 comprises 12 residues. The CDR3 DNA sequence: TGTGCCAGCAGCCGGAGGGACGGGCCCCAGCATTTT. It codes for CASSRRDGPQHF.

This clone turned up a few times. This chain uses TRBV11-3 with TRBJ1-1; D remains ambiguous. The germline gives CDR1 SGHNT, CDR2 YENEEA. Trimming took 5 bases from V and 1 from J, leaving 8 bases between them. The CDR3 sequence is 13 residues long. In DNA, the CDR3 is TGTGCCAGCAGCGGACGGGAGAACACTGAAGCTTTCTTT. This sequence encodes CASSGRENTEAFF.

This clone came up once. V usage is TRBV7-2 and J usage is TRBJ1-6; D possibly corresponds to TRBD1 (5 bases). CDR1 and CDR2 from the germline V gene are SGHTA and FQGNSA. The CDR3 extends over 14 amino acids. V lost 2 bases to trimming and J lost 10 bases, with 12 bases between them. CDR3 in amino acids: CASSLSGGESPLHF. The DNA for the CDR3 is TGTGCCAGCAGCTTATCTGGGGGGGAATCACCCCTCCACTTT.